This T cell receptor beta chain was captured by sequencing in a study of T cells in Graves' hyperthyroidism and ophthalmopathy. Study-level results: The model forecast ophthalmopathy, anticipating it by a median around 6.9 months before onset. Expanded thyroid clonotypes (above 0.001) were mostly also found in blood.

In germline, CDR1 is LNHDA, CDR2 SQIVND (reference sequence). Trimming cost V 7 bases and J 4 bases; bases outside gene matches: 6. There are 13 residues in the CDR3. In making diagnoses, clinical symptoms, serum thyroxine and TRAb, thyroid ultrasound and orbital computed tomography were all used. This clonotype occurred many times. Antigen specificity is unknown. Amplification targeted TCR beta CDR3 regions from RNA transcripts. The study used the HTBI primer set for a first-round RT-PCR of the TCR CDR3. TCRdb reprocessed the multiplex PCR reads via MiXCR and lists one record per CDR3 protein. The data show over 500,000 distinct CDR3 sequences, around 50% seen once.

The TCR comes from an adult woman with Graves' disease, either hyperthyroidism or ophthalmopathy (not recorded which). The sample comprised peripheral blood or thyroid tissue (not recorded which). The chain combines TRBV19 with TRBJ1-2; TRBD1 aligns across 7 bases. For the CDR3, the DNA is TGTGCCAGTAAGAACAGGGGTTCCTATGGCTACACCTTC. Its protein product is CASKNRGSYGYTF.